A selection of T cell receptor beta chains follows, all from one sample in a study of response to subunit inactivated influenza vaccine. TCRdb recomputed calls from the RT-PCR reads with MiXCR, one row per CDR3 protein. This sample has around 850,000 distinct CDR3 sequences, with around a sixth found just once. Sequencing used PBMCs from blood, obtained roughly 5 days after vaccination. Source of these receptors: a man in his fifties or sixties who received an inactivated influenza vaccine. Each CDR3 is given with its conserved first and last residue. D genes are given only for firm matches. Clone size, where shown, is once, few, many, or a class for clones that have expanded.

size: once; V: TRBV4-1; D: -; J: TRBJ2-5; CDR3: CASSQELRPQETQYF; DNA: TGCGCCAGCAGCCAAGAATTGAGACCCCAAGAGACCCAGTACTTC
size: few; V: TRBV2; D: -; J: TRBJ2-3; CDR3: CASSVDPAGSQYF; DNA: TGTGCCAGCAGTGTGGACCCCGCCGGGTCGCAGTATTTT
size: -; V: TRBV29-1; D: -; J: TRBJ2-7; CDR3: CSVAGYEQYF; DNA: TGCAGCGTTGCAGGATACGAGCAGTACTTC
size: -; V: TRBV10-3; D: -; J: TRBJ2-2; CDR3: CAISAGTSAKLFF; DNA: TGTGCCATCAGCGCCGGGACCTCTGCCAAGCTGTTTTTT
size: few; V: TRBV5-1; D: TRBD1; J: TRBJ1-1; CDR3: CASSLDQGAGTEAFF; DNA: TGCGCCAGCAGCTTGGATCAGGGGGCTGGCACTGAAGCTTTCTTT
size: -; V: TRBV7-2; D: TRBD1; J: TRBJ1-5; CDR3: CASSLWGGQEIQPQHF; DNA: TGTGCCAGCAGCTTATGGGGTGGACAGGAGATACAGCCCCAGCATTTT
size: -; V: TRBV18; D: TRBD2; J: TRBJ2-1; CDR3: CASSPVRLAVSYNEQFF; DNA: TGTGCCAGCTCACCCGTTCGGCTAGCGGTCTCCTACAATGAGCAGTTCTTC
size: many; V: TRBV6-2/TRBV6-3; D: -; J: TRBJ2-1; CDR3: CASSSGTFNEQFF; DNA: TGTGCCAGCAGTTCCGGGACCTTCAATGAGCAGTTCTTC
size: -; V: TRBV20-1; D: TRBD2; J: TRBJ2-2; CDR3: CSASGTNGELFF; DNA: TGCAGTGCTAGCGGGACTAACGGGGAGCTGTTTTTT
size: -; V: TRBV24-1; D: -; J: TRBJ1-5; CDR3: CATSARSAGGNQPQHF; DNA: TGTGCCACCAGTGCCCGCTCCGCAGGCGGCAATCAGCCCCAGCATTTT
size: -; V: TRBV4-3; D: TRBD2; J: TRBJ2-4; CDR3: CASSQEAGDMSIQYF; DNA: TGCGCCAGCAGCCAAGAGGCGGGGGATATGAGCATTCAGTACTTC
size: few; V: TRBV9; D: TRBD2; J: TRBJ2-7; CDR3: CASSDPGGTGAPYEQYF; DNA: TGTGCCAGCAGCGATCCGGGGGGAACAGGCGCTCCCTACGAGCAGTACTTC
size: few; V: TRBV4-3; D: TRBD1; J: TRBJ1-2; CDR3: CASSQDLAGGGYGYTF; DNA: TGCGCCAGCAGCCAAGATCTGGCAGGGGGAGGCTATGGCTACACCTTC
size: -; V: TRBV7-8; D: -; J: TRBJ2-5; CDR3: CASSLSGVARLQETQYF; DNA: TGTGCCAGCAGCCTCTCCGGGGTAGCGAGGCTTCAAGAGACCCAGTACTTC
size: -; V: TRBV12-3/TRBV12-4; D: TRBD1; J: TRBJ2-1; CDR3: CASSTRDRERDEQFF; DNA: TGTGCCAGCAGTACCCGGGACAGGGAAAGGGATGAGCAGTTCTTC
size: -; V: TRBV10-3; D: -; J: TRBJ1-2; CDR3: CAISSSEGYTF; DNA: TGTGCCATCAGCTCCTCGGAAGGCTACACCTTC
size: few; V: TRBV28; D: TRBD1; J: TRBJ2-5; CDR3: CASTDRETQYF; DNA: TGTGCCTCGACGGACAGGGAAACCCAGTACTTC
size: many; V: TRBV20-1; D: -; J: TRBJ2-1; CDR3: CSGFGSNEQFF; DNA: TGCAGTGGATTCGGTAGTAATGAGCAGTTCTTC
size: few; V: TRBV15; D: TRBD1; J: TRBJ2-7; CDR3: CATSRAGTGVYEQYF; DNA: TGTGCCACCAGCAGGGCCGGGACAGGGGTCTACGAGCAGTACTTC
size: few; V: TRBV29-1; D: TRBD2; J: TRBJ2-7; CDR3: CSVISGADSYEQYF; DNA: TGCAGCGTCATTAGCGGGGCCGACTCCTACGAGCAGTACTTC
size: -; V: TRBV7-2; D: TRBD1; J: TRBJ1-1; CDR3: CASSLGQEKAFF; DNA: TGTGCCAGCAGCCTAGGACAGGAGAAGGCTTTCTTT
size: few; V: TRBV18; D: -; J: TRBJ1-1; CDR3: CASSTNGDERTEAFF; DNA: TGTGCCAGCTCGACGAACGGGGATGAAAGGACTGAAGCTTTCTTT